This T cell receptor beta chain was sequenced for a study of cytotoxic CD8 clonotypes in ibrutinib-treated CLL (dated by TCRdb to the early 2020s). Context from the whole study: The cohort was composed of ten to eleven relapsed/refractory and around 15 treatment-naive patients; IGHV unmutated status was identified in around 17 patients. Responses were partial in approximately 24 patients and complete in 2; after median approximately 67 months follow-up, some 15 stayed in remission and 12 progressed. Response samples were obtained after a median of around 11 months of treatment, with a range of roughly 6 to 36 months. Samples averaged approximately 260,000 productive templates and 94,082 productive rearrangements. Longitudinal samples were available for about 30% of the roughly 86 trial participants. Cryopreserved peripheral blood mononuclear cells were obtained prior to treatment, at the time of response, and at either disease progression or sustained remission. Every sample from remission and from progressive disease was obtained while the patients were still on ibrutinib. The paper as a whole reports these results and caveats: Public clonotypes were found to be uncommon and were observed to contract or remain stable during treatment; the increase in clonality was shown to reflect expansion of private clonotypes at ibrutinib response. An increase in clonality was observed at ibrutinib response, with clonality remaining stable during sustained remission and falling back toward baseline at progression. Baseline clonality exceeded that of age-matched healthy donors and correlated strongly with circulating CD8+ T-cell counts. Sampling times were not matched between patients in sustained remission and patients whose disease was progressing, and lymph node repertoires were not examined.

A MiSeq instrument was used for deep resolution sequencing, which targeted depths ranging from 1 in 1 million up to 1 in 200,000 T cells, with coverage averaging 10x for each clonotype. The immunoSEQ hsTCRB Kit was used to generate TCR beta libraries. The authors processed their data as follows. Data were analyzed with ImmunoSEQ Data Assistant and ImmunoSEQ Analyzer, with V, D and J genes assigned per IMGT definitions. Clonality, with values ranging from 0 to 1, was calculated as one minus the normalized Shannon entropy of productive rearrangement frequencies. Only overrepresented clonotypes making up at least 0.05% of each patient's repertoire were included in the public clonotype analysis. Approximately 14 age-matched healthy donor repertoires from immuneACCESS served as clonality controls. Imported from immuneACCESS, the table was reduced by TCRdb to in-frame sequences with V and J called. These copies leave out some clones; in studies compared against another copy, an unresolved V gene accounts for under half, and the cause of the remainder is not known. V and J calls and clone size are those listed in that table; D and trimming were worked out from the DNA. The sample includes about 160,000 clones, with roughly 86% observed a single time. 2% to 2.5% of the sample rests with the top ten.

The CDR3 runs 17 amino acids, cysteine and phenylalanine included. Only the CDR3 DNA is retained, 51 bases long and in frame from the first base. CDR1 and CDR2 are read off the germline V gene as MDHEN and SYDVKM. V has 10 bases trimmed and J has 2 bases trimmed; junction bases matching no gene number 11. The sample's time point label, decoded: about eleven months on ibrutinib. Approximately 2 micrograms of genomic DNA were extracted from cryopreserved PBMCs for TCR beta library preparation. High-throughput TCR beta sequencing was performed on longitudinal blood samples from CLL patients receiving ibrutinib monotherapy. The patients took part in an open-label, single-center phase 2 trial of ibrutinib monotherapy. To note about this clone: Its antigen is currently not known. There are no base qualities to consult, and no much larger clone falls within one base.

The material was PBMCs, obtained after 12 months of ibrutinib treatment. Recombination linked TRBV28 to TRBJ1-4; 12 nucleotides in the junction match TRBD1. The sequence derives from a human donor with chronic lymphocytic leukemia. The DNA is TGTGCCACCGTTTGGGGACAGGGGGCATCGACTAATGAAAAACTGTTTTTT. The translation is CATVWGQGASTNEKLFF.